This T cell receptor beta chain derives from a study of PD-L1 blockade in urothelial cancer. Study as a whole: Blood analysis was done at 3 weeks (second dose) and 6 weeks after treatment began.

As to time point: peripheral blood 6 weeks after treatment start. Germline lookup yields CDR1 SEHNR and CDR2 FQNEAQ (reference sequence). V shed 1 base and J 6 bases; nucleotides not matched to a gene: 5. The CDR3 is made up of 15 amino acids. Profiling relied on immunoSEQ multiplex PCR, and the TCRdb table lists in-frame clones only, not all of them. The sample includes about 120,000 clones, 86% of them seen just once. The source is a man aged 45-60 years with urothelial cancer. V is TRBV7-9 and J is TRBJ2-7; 11 nucleotides agree with TRBD2. This material consisted of PBMCs, taken around atezolizumab (anti-PD-L1) treatment. Here the CDR3 reads CASSLVLAGEGEQYF. DNA of the CDR3: TGTGCCAGCAGCTTAGTACTAGCGGGAGAGGGCGAGCAGTACTTC.